This T cell receptor beta chain was sequenced for a study of Ad26.COV2.S vaccination and SARS-CoV-2 variants (dated by TCRdb to 2020 to 2022). Notes on the research overall: Donors in the vaccine arm were drawn from COV1001, a multicentre, randomized, double-blind, placebo-controlled phase I-IIa trial testing Ad26.COV2.S in healthy adults. TCRbeta repertoire sequencing was used to assess the specificity and breadth of SARS-CoV-2-reactive T cell receptors after Ad26.COV2.S vaccination. Ad26.COV2.S was administered intramuscularly at a dose of 5x10^10 or 1x10^11 viral particles, either as one shot or as two shots given 56 days apart. A total of some 30 samples were included in the TCR-sequenced set, comprising about 20 Ad26.COV2.S vaccine recipients, 5 placebo recipients and 8 SARS-CoV-2 convalescent individuals. Throughout the experiments and outcome assessment, investigators stayed blinded to trial group allocation. Participants in the trial were split at random into five groups of five each, receiving low-dose or high-dose Ad26.COV2.S once or twice, or else placebo on both occasions.

From cysteine to phenylalanine, the CDR3 is 13 amino acids long. Of the read, only the CDR3 DNA is kept; its 39 bases are in frame from base 1. CDR1 and CDR2 were assigned from the germline V gene (reference sequence) as GTSNPN and SVGIG. V trim: 0 bases; J trim: 7 bases; unmatched bases: 4. The immunoSEQ Assay was the method used to sequence TCRbeta CDR3 regions. After extraction, genomic DNA underwent amplification by bias-controlled multiplex PCR, followed by high-throughput sequencing. In the source study's methods: Collapsing and filtering of sequences were performed to quantify the absolute abundance of each unique TCRbeta CDR3 region. Usable DNA was measured by amplifying reference genes present in all nucleated cells, and TCRbeta template counts were normalized to that usable DNA to estimate T cell fraction. Repertoire TCRs were annotated as SARS-CoV-2-specific by exact matching of V gene, CDR3 amino acid sequence and J gene to a known reactive TCR set. MIRA supplied the reference SARS-CoV-2 TCR set, which was filtered for enrichment in COVID-19-positive ImmuneCODE repertoires so that public or cross-reactive TCRs were removed. Drawing on the MIRA antigens, annotated TCRs were analysed further at the level of specific ORF or position within ORF. Breadth was defined as the number of annotated unique rearrangements divided by the total number of unique productive rearrangements, and depth was defined as the summed frequency of the annotated unique rearrangements. Two-sided Wilcoxon rank-sum tests were used to compare TCR breadth between groups. What TCRdb holds here is the immuneACCESS table cut down to in-frame rearrangements. Part of the clones is not present; checked against another copy, under half of the missing clones reflect an unresolved V gene, and the others are unexplained. V, J and clone size derive from that table, while D and trimming were established from the DNA sequence. Across this sample there are over 300,000 clones, with roughly four fifths seen only once. Roughly 7.4% of the sample goes to the ten largest clones.

The paper's findings and limits, for the study overall: It was noted by the authors that total T cell responses may have been underestimated by the TCR breadth and depth analyses. Ad26.COV2.S recipients had higher spike-specific TCR breadth than placebo recipients (P = 0.0014). After vaccination, spike-specific CD8+ and CD4+ T cell responses were reported to show substantial breadth. Non-spike TCR breadth was comparable between vaccine and placebo recipients, consistent with the vaccine containing only spike. The study was not powered for comparison of responses between vaccine doses or regimens.

The treatment or condition label on this specimen signifies: roughly 18 received Ad26.COV2.S at low or high dose, single or two shots; 5 received placebo; per-sample allocation not given. For vaccine and placebo recipients, the sequenced repertoires came from samples collected on day 63 after the first injection. Between 29 July and 7 August 2020, Cohort 1b enrolled 25 adults aged 18-55 years at one site in Boston, USA. Ad26.COV2.S consisted of a replication-incompetent adenovirus type 26 vector by which a prefusion-stabilized SARS-CoV-2 spike protein from the original Wuhan strain was expressed. The sample holds one count of this clone. Its antigen has not been determined. One base away there is no much larger clone; base qualities are not given.

Sequencing used peripheral blood, obtained in a trial of Ad26.COV2.S vaccine versus placebo. Recombination joined TRBV30 with TRBJ2-7, and 9 junctional nucleotides match TRBD1. This receptor was identified in a person between 18 and 59 years old who received the Ad26.COV2.S COVID-19 vaccine or a placebo. In nucleotides, the sequence is TGTGCCTGGAGTGTTAGGGACAGGGATGAGCAGTACTTC. Translated, it reads CAWSVRDRDEQYF.